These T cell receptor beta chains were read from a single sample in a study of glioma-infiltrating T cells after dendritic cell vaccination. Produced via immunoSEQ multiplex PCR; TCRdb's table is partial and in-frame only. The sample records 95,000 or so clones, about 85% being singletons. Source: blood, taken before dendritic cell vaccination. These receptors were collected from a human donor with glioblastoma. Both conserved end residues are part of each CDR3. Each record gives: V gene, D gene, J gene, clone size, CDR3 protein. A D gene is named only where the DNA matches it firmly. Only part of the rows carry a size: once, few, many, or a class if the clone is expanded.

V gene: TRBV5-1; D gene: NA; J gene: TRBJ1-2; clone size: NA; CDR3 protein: CASSLATENYGYTF
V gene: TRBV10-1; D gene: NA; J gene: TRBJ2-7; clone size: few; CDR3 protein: CASSESGGPEQYF
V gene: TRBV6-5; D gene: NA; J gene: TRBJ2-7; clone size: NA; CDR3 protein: CASSYFAGTYEQYF
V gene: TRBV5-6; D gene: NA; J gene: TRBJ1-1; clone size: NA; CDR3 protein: CASSFMNTEAFF
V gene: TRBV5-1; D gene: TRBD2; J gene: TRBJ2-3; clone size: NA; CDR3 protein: CASSLSGGPCF
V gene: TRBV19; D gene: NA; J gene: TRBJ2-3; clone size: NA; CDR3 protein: CASSRYGSTDTQYF
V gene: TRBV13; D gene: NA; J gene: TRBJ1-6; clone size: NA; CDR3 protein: CASRQGREGSPLHF
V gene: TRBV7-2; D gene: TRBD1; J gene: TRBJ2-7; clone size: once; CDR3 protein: CASSARQGPYEQYF
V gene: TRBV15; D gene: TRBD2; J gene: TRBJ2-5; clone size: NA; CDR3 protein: CATSRGGRGRETQYF
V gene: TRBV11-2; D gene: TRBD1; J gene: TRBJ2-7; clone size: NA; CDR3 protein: CASSWDRAYEQYF
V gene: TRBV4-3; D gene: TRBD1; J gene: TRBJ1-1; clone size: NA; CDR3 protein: CASSHLTGVATEAFF
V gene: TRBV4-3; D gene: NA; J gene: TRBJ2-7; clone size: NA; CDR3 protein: CASSQGWRGYEQYF
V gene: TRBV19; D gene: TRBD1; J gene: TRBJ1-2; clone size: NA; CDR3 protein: CASSIAGGQGVGGYTF
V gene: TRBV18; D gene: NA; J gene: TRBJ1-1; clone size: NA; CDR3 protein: CASSSYGEGNTEAFF
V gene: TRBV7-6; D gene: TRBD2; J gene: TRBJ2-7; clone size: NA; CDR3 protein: CASSALAGATEEQYF
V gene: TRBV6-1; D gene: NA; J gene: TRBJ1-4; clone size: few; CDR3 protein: CASSEVPRNEKLFF
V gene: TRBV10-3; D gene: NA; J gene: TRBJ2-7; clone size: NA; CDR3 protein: CAISEWGQGYEQYF
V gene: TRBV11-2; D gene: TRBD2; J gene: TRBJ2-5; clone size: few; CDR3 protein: CASSRASGGTTYF
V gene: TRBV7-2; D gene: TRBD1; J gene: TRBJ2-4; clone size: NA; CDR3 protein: CASSLRQGVNIQYF
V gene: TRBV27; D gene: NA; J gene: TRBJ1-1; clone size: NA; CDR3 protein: CASTPRGGMNTEAFF
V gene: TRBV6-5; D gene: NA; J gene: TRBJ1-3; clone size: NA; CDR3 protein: CASRIDNSGNTIYF
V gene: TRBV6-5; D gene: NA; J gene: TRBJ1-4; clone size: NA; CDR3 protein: CASSLGGGVGEKLFF
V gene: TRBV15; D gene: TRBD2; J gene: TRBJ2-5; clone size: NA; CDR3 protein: CATSRGGLAEETQYF
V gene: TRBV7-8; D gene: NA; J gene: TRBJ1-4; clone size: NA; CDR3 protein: CASSRTGGEKLFF
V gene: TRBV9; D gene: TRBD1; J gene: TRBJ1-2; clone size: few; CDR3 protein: CASSIGDSLSVNYGYTF
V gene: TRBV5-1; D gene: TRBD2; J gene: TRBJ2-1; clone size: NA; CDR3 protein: CASRAGNNEQFF
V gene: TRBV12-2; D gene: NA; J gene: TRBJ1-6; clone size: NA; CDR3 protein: CASRSPTTRGNSPLHF
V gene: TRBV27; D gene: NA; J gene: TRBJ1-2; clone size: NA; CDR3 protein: CASTDGTPRGYTF
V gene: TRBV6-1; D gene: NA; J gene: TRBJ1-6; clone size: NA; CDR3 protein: CASSEGAYNSPLHF
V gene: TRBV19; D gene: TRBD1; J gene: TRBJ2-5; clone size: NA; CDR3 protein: CASTPTGNRNEAQYF
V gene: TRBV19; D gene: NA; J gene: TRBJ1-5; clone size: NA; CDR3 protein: CASSVRGTNQPQHF